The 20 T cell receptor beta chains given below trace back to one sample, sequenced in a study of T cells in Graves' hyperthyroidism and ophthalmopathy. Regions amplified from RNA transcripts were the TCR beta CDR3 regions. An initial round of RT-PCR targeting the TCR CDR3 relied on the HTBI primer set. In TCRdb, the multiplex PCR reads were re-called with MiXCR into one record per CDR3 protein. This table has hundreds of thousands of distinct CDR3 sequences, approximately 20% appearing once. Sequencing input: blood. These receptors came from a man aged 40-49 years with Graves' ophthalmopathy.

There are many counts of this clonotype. The CDR3 sequence: CASSYGREAEAFF. The DNA for the CDR3 is TGCGCCAGCAGCTACGGACGGGAGGCTGAAGCTTTCTTT. This rearrangement joins TRBV5-1 to TRBJ1-1; D gene ambiguous. CDR3 length: 13 amino acids. Looked up from germline, CDR1 is SGHRS and CDR2 is YFSETQ. V shed 3 bases and J shed 6 bases, with 12 bases lying between them.

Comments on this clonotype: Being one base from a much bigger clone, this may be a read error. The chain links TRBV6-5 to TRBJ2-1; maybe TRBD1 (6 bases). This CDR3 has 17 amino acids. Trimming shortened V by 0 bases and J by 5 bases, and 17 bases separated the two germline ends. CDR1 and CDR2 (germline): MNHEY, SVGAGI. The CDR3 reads CASSYSPVGAMDNEQFF. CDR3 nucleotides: TGTGCCAGCAGTTACTCGCCAGTGGGGGCAATGGACAATGAGCAGTTCTTC.

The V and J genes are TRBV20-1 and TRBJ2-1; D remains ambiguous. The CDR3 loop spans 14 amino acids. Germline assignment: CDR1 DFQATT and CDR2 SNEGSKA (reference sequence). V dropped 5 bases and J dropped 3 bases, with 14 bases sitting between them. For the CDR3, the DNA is TGCAGTGCTGTGAATCCAGTTGACTACAATGAGCAGTTCTTC. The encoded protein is CSAVNPVDYNEQFF.

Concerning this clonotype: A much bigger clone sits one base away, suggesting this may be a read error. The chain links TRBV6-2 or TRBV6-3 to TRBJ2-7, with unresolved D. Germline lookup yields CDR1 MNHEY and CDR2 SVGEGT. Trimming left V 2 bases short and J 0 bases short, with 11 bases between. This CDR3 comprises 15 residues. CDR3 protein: CASSYESRISYEQYF. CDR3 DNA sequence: TGTGCCAGCAGTTACGAAAGCAGGATCTCCTACGAGCAGTACTTC.

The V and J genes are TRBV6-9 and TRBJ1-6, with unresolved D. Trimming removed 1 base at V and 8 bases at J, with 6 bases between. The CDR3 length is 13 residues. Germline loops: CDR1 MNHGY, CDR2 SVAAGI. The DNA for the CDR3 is TGTGCCAGCAGTTATTATCTCCATTCACCCCTCCACTTT. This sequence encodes CASSYYLHSPLHF.

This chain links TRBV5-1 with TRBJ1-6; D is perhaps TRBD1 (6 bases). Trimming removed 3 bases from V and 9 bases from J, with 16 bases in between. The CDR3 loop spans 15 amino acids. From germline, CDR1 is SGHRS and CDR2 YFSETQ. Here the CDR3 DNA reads TGCGCCAGCAGCTCCTCAGGGGCATCGGGTTCACCCCTCCACTTT. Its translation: CASSSSGASGSPLHF.

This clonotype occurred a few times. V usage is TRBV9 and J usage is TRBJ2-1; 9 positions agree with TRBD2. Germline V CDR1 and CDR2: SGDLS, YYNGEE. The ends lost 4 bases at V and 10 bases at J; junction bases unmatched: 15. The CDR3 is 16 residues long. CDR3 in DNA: TGTGCCAGCAGCTCAGCCGGGACTAGCATAGGGCAGGAGCAGTTCTTC. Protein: CASSSAGTSIGQEQFF.

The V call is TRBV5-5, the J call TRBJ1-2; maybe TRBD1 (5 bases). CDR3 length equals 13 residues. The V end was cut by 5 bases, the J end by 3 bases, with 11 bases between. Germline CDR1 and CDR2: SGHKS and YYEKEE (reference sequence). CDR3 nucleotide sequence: TGTGCCAGCAGAAAGGGGAATGACTATGGCTACACCTTC. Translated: CASRKGNDYGYTF.

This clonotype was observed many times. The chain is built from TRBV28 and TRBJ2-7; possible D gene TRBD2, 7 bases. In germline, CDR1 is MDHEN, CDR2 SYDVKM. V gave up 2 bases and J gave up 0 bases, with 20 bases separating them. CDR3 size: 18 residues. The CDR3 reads CASSLPLSGGKSSYEQYF. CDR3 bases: TGTGCCAGCAGTTTACCCCTATCGGGGGGCAAGAGCTCCTACGAGCAGTACTTC.

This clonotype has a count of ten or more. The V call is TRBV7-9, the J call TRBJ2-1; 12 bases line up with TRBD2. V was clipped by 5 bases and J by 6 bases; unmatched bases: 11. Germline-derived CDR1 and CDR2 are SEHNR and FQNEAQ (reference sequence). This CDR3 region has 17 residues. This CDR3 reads CASSLGLAGRGVNEQFF. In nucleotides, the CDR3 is TGTGCCAGCAGCCTTGGACTAGCGGGGAGGGGGGTCAATGAGCAGTTCTTC. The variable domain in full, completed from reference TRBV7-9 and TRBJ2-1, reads DTGVSQNPRHKITKRGQNVTFRCDPISEHNRLYWYRQTLGQGPEFLTYFQNEAQLEKSRLLSDRFSAERPKGSFSTLEIQRTEQGDSAMYLCASSLGLAGRGVNEQFFGPGTRLTVL.

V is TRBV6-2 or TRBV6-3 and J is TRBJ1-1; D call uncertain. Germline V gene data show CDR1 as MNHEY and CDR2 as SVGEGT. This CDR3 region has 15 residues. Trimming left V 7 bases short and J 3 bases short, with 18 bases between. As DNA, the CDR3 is TGTGCCAGCAAACTTACCGGCCACAAGGACACTGAAGCTTTCTTT. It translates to CASKLTGHKDTEAFF.

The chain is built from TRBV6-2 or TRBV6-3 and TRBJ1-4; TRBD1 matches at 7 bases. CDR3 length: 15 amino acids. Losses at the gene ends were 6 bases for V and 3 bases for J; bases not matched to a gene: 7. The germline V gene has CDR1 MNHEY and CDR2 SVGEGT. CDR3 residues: CASRHTGQPNEKLFF. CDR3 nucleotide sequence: TGTGCCAGCAGGCATACGGGACAGCCTAATGAAAAACTGTTTTTT.

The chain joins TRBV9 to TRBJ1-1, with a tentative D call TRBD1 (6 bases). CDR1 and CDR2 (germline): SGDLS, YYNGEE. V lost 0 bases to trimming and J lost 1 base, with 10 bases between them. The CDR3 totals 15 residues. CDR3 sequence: CASSVAPGANTEAFF. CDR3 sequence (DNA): TGTGCCAGCAGCGTAGCCCCAGGGGCGAACACTGAAGCTTTCTTT.

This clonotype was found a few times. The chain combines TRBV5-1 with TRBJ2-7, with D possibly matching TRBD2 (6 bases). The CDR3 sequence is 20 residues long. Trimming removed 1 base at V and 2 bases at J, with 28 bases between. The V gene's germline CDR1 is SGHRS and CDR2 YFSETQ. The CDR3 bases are TGCGCCAGCAGCTTGTTGGAGCACAATACAGGCGCGGGGAGGACCTACGAGCAGTACTTC. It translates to CASSLLEHNTGAGRTYEQYF.

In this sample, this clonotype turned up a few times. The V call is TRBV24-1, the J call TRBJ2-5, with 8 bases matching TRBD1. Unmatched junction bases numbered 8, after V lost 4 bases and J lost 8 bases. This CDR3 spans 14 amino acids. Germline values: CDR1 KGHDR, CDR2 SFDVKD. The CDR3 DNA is TGTGCCACCAGTGAAGAGGACAGGGTCCAAACCCAGTACTTC. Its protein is CATSEEDRVQTQYF.

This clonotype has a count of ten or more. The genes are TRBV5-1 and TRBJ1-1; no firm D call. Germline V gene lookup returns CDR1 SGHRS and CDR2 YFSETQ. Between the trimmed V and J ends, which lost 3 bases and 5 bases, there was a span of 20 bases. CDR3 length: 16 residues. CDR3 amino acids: CASSSRATMVGTEAFF. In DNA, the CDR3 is TGCGCCAGCAGCTCGCGGGCTACAATGGTTGGTACTGAAGCTTTCTTT.

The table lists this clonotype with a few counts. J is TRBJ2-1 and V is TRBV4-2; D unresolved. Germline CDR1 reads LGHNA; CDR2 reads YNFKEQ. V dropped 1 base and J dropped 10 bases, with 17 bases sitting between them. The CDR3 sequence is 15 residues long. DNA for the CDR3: TGTGCCAGCAGCCAAGTCAGGACGCCCCCCCCGGAGCAGTTCTTC. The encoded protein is CASSQVRTPPPEQFF.

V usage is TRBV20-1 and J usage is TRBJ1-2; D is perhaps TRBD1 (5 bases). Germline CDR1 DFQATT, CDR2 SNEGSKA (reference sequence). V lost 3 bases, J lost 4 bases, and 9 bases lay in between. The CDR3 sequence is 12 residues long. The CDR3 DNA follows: TGCAGTGCTAGCCCGACAGCCTATGGCTACACCTTC. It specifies CSASPTAYGYTF.

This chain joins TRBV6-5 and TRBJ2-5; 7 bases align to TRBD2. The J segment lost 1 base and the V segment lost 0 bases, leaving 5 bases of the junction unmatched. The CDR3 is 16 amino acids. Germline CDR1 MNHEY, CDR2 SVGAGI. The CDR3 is CASSYSGAGVQETQYF. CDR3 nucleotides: TGTGCCAGCAGTTACTCGGGTGCGGGGGTCCAAGAGACCCAGTACTTC.

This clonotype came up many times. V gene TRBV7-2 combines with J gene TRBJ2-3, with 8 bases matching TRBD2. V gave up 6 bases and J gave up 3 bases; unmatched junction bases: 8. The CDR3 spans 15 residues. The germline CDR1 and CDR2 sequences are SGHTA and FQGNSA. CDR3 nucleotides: TGTGCCAGCAGATCAGCGGGAGTTTTGACAGATACGCAGTATTTT. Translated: CASRSAGVLTDTQYF.